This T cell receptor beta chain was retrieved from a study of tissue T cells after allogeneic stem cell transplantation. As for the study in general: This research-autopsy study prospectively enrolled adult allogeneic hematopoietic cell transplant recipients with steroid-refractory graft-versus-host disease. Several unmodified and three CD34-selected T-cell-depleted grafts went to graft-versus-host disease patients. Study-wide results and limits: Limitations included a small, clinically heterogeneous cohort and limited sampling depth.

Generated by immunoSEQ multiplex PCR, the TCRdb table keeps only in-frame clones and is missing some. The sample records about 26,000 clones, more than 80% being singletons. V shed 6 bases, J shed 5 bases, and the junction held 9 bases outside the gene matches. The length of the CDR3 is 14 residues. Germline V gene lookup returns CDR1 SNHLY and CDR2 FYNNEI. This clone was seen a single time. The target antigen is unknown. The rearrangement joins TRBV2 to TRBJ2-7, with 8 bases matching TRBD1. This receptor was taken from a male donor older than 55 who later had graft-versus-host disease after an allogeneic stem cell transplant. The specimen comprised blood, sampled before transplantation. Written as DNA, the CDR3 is TGTGCCAGCAGCCGGACAGGGTGGAGGGACGAGCAGTACTTC. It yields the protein CASSRTGWRDEQYF.